Sequencing of this T cell receptor (beta chain) was carried out in a study of early T cells in non-severe SARS-CoV-2 infection. A single record per CDR3 protein comes from TCRdb applying MiXCR to the 5' RACE reads. The table records tens of thousands of distinct CDR3 sequences, roughly 12% of them present only once. V was clipped by 6 bases and J by 7 bases; unmatched bases: 9. Germline values: CDR1 MNHNY, CDR2 SVGAGI (reference sequence). CDR3 length: 15 amino acids. The material was whole blood, obtained at baseline. V usage is TRBV6-6 and J usage is TRBJ2-5; TRBD2 aligns across 12 bases. The receptor was derived from an adult who was a healthcare worker with PCR-confirmed SARS-CoV-2 infection or an uninfected control (not recorded which). DNA of the CDR3: TGTGCCAGCAGCCGTCTAGCGGGGGGGCCGGGGACCCAGTACTTC. It yields the protein CASSRLAGGPGTQYF.